The rows below give T cell receptor beta chains drawn from one sample of a study of PD-L1 blockade in urothelial cancer. The repertoire was sequenced with immunoSEQ multiplex PCR; TCRdb's copy has only in-frame clones and lacks some. The sample has 71,000 or so clones, around 90% seen once. Sequencing was performed on PBMCs, taken around atezolizumab (anti-PD-L1) treatment. These receptors came from a man aged 55-75 years with urothelial cancer. Both conserved end residues are part of each CDR3. A D gene is named only where the DNA matches it firmly. Clone size is given for some rows only: seen once, a few or many times, or a class if the clone is expanded.

v_gene	j_gene	len	d_gene	abundance	CDR3aa	CDR3nt
TRBV6-5	TRBJ2-7	15	TRBD1	.	CASSYSGTGSYEQYF	TGTGCCAGCAGTTACTCCGGGACAGGCTCCTACGAGCAGTACTTC
TRBV7-9	TRBJ2-1	17	TRBD2	.	CASSPILTSGRSNEQFF	TGTGCCAGCAGCCCCATTCTAACTAGCGGGAGAAGCAATGAGCAGTTCTTC
TRBV7-8	TRBJ1-2	16	TRBD1	.	CASSPRTGGGDWGYTF	TGTGCCAGCAGCCCACGGACAGGGGGAGGAGATTGGGGCTACACCTTC
TRBV19	TRBJ2-5	15	TRBD1	.	CASRRAGQGGETQYF	TGTGCCAGTAGGAGGGCCGGACAGGGAGGAGAGACCCAGTACTTC
TRBV13	TRBJ1-1	14	TRBD1	.	CASSSGQGNTEAFF	TGTGCCAGCAGCTCGGGACAGGGTAACACTGAAGCTTTCTTT
TRBV5-1	TRBJ1-6	16	.	few	CASSPGGAEYNSPLHF	TGCGCCAGCAGCCCGGGGGGGGCGGAGTATAATTCACCCCTCCACTTT
TRBV27	TRBJ2-3	17	TRBD2	.	CASSFIGTSGGADTQYF	TGTGCCAGCAGTTTTATTGGGACTAGCGGGGGGGCAGATACGCAGTATTTT
TRBV18	TRBJ1-3	15	.	few	CASSPYEASGNTIYF	TGTGCCAGCTCACCCTACGAGGCCTCTGGAAACACCATATATTTT
TRBV5-1	TRBJ2-5	13	.	.	CASSLGEVETQYF	TGCGCCAGCAGCTTGGGGGAGGTAGAGACCCAGTACTTC
TRBV30	TRBJ2-6	14	.	once	CAWSAGAGANVLTF	TGTGCCTGGAGTGCAGGGGCCGGGGCCAACGTCCTGACTTTC
TRBV28	TRBJ1-4	15	TRBD1	.	CASSWSGQGNEKLFF	TGTGCCAGCAGTTGGAGCGGACAGGGGAACGAAAAACTGTTTTTT
TRBV5-1	TRBJ1-3	15	.	.	CASSSEGISGNTIYF	TGCGCCAGCAGCTCGGAGGGCATCTCTGGAAACACCATATATTTT
TRBV2	TRBJ2-4	13	TRBD2	.	CASTGTSGNIQYF	TGTGCCAGCACGGGCACTAGCGGGAACATTCAGTACTTC
TRBV11-2	TRBJ2-7	14	TRBD1	.	CASSRQGLGHEQYF	TGTGCCAGCAGCCGACAGGGCCTGGGACACGAGCAGTACTTC
TRBV5-1	TRBJ1-1	18	TRBD1	few	CASSPWTGGIFRNTEAFF	TGCGCCAGCAGCCCTTGGACAGGGGGCATCTTCAGGAACACTGAAGCTTTCTTT
TRBV10-1	TRBJ2-1	15	TRBD1	.	CASSGGTGGRNEQFF	TGCGCCAGCAGTGGCGGGACAGGGGGCAGGAATGAGCAGTTCTTC
TRBV2	TRBJ2-1	14	.	many	CATLVGAIVNEQFF	TGTGCCACCCTAGTTGGTGCCATAGTCAATGAGCAGTTCTTC
TRBV18	TRBJ1-2	13	TRBD1	.	CASSPGQGIGYTF	TGTGCCAGCTCCCCCGGACAGGGTATCGGCTACACCTTC
TRBV30	TRBJ2-3	15	TRBD2	.	CAWSLLAGLGDTQYF	TGTGCCTGGAGTCTCCTAGCGGGGTTGGGAGATACGCAGTATTTT
TRBV10-1	TRBJ1-1	16	.	.	CASSDVQGLSNTEAFF	TGCGCCAGCAGTGATGTGCAGGGACTATCGAACACTGAAGCTTTCTTT
TRBV10-3	TRBJ2-7	13	.	.	CAISEDRRFEQYF	TGTGCCATCAGTGAGGACAGGCGCTTCGAGCAGTACTTC
TRBV19	TRBJ2-4	15	.	.	CASSISPLAKNIQYF	TGTGCCAGTAGTATTAGCCCCCTAGCCAAAAACATTCAGTACTTC
TRBV5-1	TRBJ2-1	15	.	.	CASSLTQTSPNEQFF	TGCGCCAGCAGCCTCACCCAGACTAGTCCCAATGAGCAGTTCTTC
TRBV6-5	TRBJ1-1	15	TRBD1	.	CASTQPGQGRTEAFF	TGTGCCAGCACCCAACCGGGACAGGGGAGGACTGAAGCTTTCTTT
TRBV6-6	TRBJ2-7	14	.	.	CASSYGRTPYEQYF	TGTGCCAGCAGTTATGGGCGGACACCCTACGAGCAGTACTTC
TRBV10-1	TRBJ2-3	16	TRBD2	.	CASSELAGGPPDTQYF	TGCGCCAGCAGTGAGTTGGCGGGAGGGCCCCCAGATACGCAGTATTTT
TRBV18	TRBJ2-2	16	TRBD1	.	CASSPGQGARTGELFF	TGTGCCAGCTCACCAGGACAGGGGGCGCGTACCGGGGAGCTGTTTTTT
TRBV6-5	TRBJ1-2	12	.	.	CASSHGFHGYTF	TGTGCCAGCAGCCACGGGTTTCATGGCTACACCTTC
TRBV29-1	TRBJ2-7	14	TRBD1	.	CSVRRQGNSYEQYF	TGCAGCGTAAGGCGACAGGGGAACTCCTACGAGCAGTACTTC
TRBV20-1	TRBJ2-5	11	.	.	CSVAVEETQYF	TGCAGTGTAGCGGTAGAAGAGACCCAGTACTTC
TRBV21-1	TRBJ1-2	19	.	once	CASSKVKGGVDRGGYGYTF	TGTGCCAGCAGCAAAGTTAAGGGAGGGGTTGATAGAGGGGGTTATGGCTACACCTTC
TRBV28	TRBJ2-4	15	.	.	CASSSSTLAKNIQYF	TGTGCCAGCAGTTCCTCAACTCTAGCCAAAAACATTCAGTACTTC
TRBV4-3	TRBJ2-1	19	.	.	CASSQDWAGSGSLYNEQFF	TGCGCCAGCAGCCAAGATTGGGCAGGGTCCGGGAGTCTCTACAATGAGCAGTTCTTC
TRBV9	TRBJ2-2	18	TRBD2	.	CASSVGSGGDLSTGELFF	TGTGCCAGCAGCGTAGGCAGCGGGGGGGACCTTAGCACCGGGGAGCTGTTTTTT
TRBV5-4	TRBJ2-7	15	TRBD2	.	CASSLAGTSSYEQYF	TGTGCCAGCAGCCTGGCCGGGACTAGTTCCTACGAGCAGTACTTC
TRBV6-1	TRBJ1-6	13	.	.	CASSDVRGSPLHF	TGTGCCAGCAGTGATGTACGGGGATCACCCCTCCACTTT
TRBV5-1	TRBJ2-3	16	.	.	CASSSLISGGTDTQYF	TGCGCCAGCAGCTCCCTAATTAGCGGAGGCACAGATACGCAGTATTTT
TRBV10-2	TRBJ2-1	15	TRBD2	.	CASSEALAGANEQFF	TGCGCCAGCAGTGAGGCGCTAGCGGGAGCTAATGAGCAGTTCTTC
TRBV5-1	TRBJ2-7	15	TRBD1	few	CASSLGTGAPYEQYF	TGCGCCAGCAGCTTGGGGACAGGAGCTCCCTACGAGCAGTACTTC
TRBV5-1	TRBJ1-3	16	TRBD1	.	CASYPGQEFSGNTIYF	TGCGCCAGTTATCCGGGACAGGAGTTCTCTGGAAACACCATATATTTT
TRBV6-1	TRBJ2-4	13	TRBD2	.	CASTPRPGLRCYF	TGTGCCAGCACCCCCCGGCCGGGACTACGTTGTTACTTC
TRBV28	TRBJ2-5	16	.	.	CASSRAGQKYQETQYF	TGTGCCAGCAGCCGCGCGGGACAGAAGTACCAAGAGACCCAGTACTTC
TRBV7-9	TRBJ2-5	16	.	.	CASSLGSQANQETQYF	TGTGCCAGCAGCTTAGGGTCACAGGCGAATCAAGAGACCCAGTACTTC
TRBV7-2	TRBJ1-6	16	.	.	CASSSAGAGKGSPLHF	TGTGCCAGCAGCTCCGCGGGGGCGGGTAAGGGTTCACCCCTCCACTTT
TRBV6-1	TRBJ2-7	12	TRBD1	.	CASSQTGSEQYF	TGTGCCAGCAGCCAGACAGGGAGCGAGCAGTACTTC
TRBV28	TRBJ2-7	15	TRBD2	few	CATNGGATLNYEQYF	TGTGCCACCAACGGGGGGGCCACACTCAACTACGAGCAGTACTTC